This paragraph reports one T cell receptor beta chain. TCRdb keeps only in-frame clones here, not all; method: immunoSEQ multiplex PCR. Altogether fewer than 350,000 clones are present, about 86% being singletons, with the ten largest covering about 4%. These data are taken from a study of blood T cell repertoires in COVID-19. Overall study: T cells, B-cell-depleted T cells, or PBMCs supplied cDNA or gDNA.

The CDR3 totals 15 residues. J lost 3 bases, V lost 4 bases, and 8 bases had no gene match. Looked up from germline, CDR1 is LGHDT and CDR2 is YNNKEL (reference sequence). The sequencing sample was made of PBMCs or T cells enriched from blood (not recorded which). The sequence was collected from a woman aged 40 to 55 with acute COVID-19. The chain employs TRBV3-1 (or the pseudogene TRBV3-2) and TRBJ2-7; TRBD1 matches 8 bases. CDR3 coding DNA: TGTGCCAGCAGCCCGACTCCCGGGACAGGCTACGAGCAGTACTTC. It translates to CASSPTPGTGYEQYF.